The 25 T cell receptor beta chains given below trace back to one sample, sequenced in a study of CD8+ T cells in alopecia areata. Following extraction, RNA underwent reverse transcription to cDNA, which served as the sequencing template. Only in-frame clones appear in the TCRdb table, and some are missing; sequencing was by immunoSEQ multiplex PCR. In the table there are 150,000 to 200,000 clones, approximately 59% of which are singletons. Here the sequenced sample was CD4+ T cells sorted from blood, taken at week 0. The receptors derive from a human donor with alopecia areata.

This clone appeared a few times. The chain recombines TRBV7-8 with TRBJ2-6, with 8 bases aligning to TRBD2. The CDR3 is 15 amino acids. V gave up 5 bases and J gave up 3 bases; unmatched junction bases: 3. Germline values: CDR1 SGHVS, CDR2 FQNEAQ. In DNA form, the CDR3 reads TGTGCCAGCAGCCCGGGGGGGCATGGGGCCAACGTCCTGACTTTC. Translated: CASSPGGHGANVLTF.

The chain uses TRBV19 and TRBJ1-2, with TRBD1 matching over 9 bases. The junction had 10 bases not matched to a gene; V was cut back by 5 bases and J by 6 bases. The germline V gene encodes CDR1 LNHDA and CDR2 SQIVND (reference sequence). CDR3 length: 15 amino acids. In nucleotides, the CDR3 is TGTGCCAGTAGTCTCGTGGGACAGGGTCAGGATGGCTACACCTTC. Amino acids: CASSLVGQGQDGYTF.

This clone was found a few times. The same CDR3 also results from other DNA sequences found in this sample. CDR3: CAWNRDRGETQYF. Here the CDR3 DNA reads TGTGCCTGGAATCGGGACAGGGGGGAGACCCAGTACTTC. This rearrangement joins TRBV30 to TRBJ2-5; 11 bases are a match to TRBD1. The V gene end was trimmed by 4 bases and the J gene end by 5 bases; junction bases not matched to a gene: 3. Germline V gene data show CDR1 as GTSNPN and CDR2 as SVGIG (reference sequence). The CDR3 has 13 residues.

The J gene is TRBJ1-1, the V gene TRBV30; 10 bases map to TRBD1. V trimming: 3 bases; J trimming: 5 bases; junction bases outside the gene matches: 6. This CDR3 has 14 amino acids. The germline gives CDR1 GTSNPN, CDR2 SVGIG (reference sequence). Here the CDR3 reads CAWRSDRGQTEAFF. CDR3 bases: TGTGCCTGGAGATCAGACAGGGGGCAAACTGAAGCTTTCTTT.

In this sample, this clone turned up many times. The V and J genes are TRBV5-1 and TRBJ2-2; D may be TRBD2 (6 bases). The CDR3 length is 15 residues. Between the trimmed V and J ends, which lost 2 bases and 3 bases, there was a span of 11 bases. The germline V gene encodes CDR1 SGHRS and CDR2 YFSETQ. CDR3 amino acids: CASSLGGVDTGELFF. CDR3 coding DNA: TGCGCCAGCAGCTTAGGAGGGGTCGACACCGGGGAGCTGTTTTTT. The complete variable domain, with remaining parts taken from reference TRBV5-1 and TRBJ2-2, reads KAGVTQTPRYLIKTRGQQVTLSCSPISGHRSVSWYQQTPGQGLQFLFEYFSETQRNKGNFPGRFSGRQFSNSRSEMNVSTLELGDSALYLCASSLGGVDTGELFFGEGSRLTVL.

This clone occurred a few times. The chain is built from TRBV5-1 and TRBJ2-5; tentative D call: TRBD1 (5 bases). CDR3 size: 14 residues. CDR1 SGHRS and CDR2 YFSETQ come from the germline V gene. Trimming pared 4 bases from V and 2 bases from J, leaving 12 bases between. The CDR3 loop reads CASSGRTLQETQYF. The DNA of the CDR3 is TGCGCCAGCAGCGGTCGGACATTACAAGAGACCCAGTACTTC.

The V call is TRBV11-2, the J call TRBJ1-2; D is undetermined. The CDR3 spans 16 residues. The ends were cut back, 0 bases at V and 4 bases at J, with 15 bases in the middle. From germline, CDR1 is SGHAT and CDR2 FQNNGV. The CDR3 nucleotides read TGTGCCAGCAGCTTAGATCGGTGGGCGGGAACCTATGGCTACACCTTC. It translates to CASSLDRWAGTYGYTF.

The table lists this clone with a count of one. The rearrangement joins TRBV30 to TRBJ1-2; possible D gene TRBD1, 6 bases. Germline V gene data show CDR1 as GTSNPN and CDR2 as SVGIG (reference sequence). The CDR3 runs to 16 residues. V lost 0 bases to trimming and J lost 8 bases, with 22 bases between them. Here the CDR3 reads CAWSVGLGRGADGYTF. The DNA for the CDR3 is TGTGCCTGGAGTGTCGGTTTGGGCAGGGGAGCGGACGGCTACACCTTC. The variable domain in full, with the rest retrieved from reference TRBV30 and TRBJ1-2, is SQTIHQWPATLVQPVGSPLSLECTVEGTSNPNLYWYRQAAGRGLQLLFYSVGIGQISSEVPQNLSASRPQDRQFILSSKKLLLSDSGFYLCAWSVGLGRGADGYTFGSGTRLTVV.

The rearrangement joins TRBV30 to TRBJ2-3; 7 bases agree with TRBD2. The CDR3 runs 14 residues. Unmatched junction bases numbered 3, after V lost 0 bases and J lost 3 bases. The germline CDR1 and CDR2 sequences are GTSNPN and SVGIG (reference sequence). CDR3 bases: TGTGCCTGGAGTGTGTGGGGGGGGACAGATACGCAGTATTTT. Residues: CAWSVWGGTDTQYF.

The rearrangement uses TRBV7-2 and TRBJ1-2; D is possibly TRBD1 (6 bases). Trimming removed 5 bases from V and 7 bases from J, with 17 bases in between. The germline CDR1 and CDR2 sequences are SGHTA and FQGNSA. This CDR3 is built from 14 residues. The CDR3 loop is CASSPAIHRVGYTF. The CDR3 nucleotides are TGTGCCAGCAGCCCCGCCATCCACAGGGTTGGCTACACCTTC.

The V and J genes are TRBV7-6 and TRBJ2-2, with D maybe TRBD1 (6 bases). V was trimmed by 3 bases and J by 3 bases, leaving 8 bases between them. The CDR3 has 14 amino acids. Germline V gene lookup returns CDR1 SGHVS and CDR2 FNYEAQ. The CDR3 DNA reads TGTGCCAGCAGCTTGACAGGACACACCGGGGAGCTGTTTTTT. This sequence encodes CASSLTGHTGELFF.

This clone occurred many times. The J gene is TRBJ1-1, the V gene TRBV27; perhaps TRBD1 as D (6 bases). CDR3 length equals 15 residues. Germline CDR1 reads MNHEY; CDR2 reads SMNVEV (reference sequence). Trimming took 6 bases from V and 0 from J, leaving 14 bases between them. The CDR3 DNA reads TGTGCCAGCAGCCGCATACAGGGACTGAACACTGAAGCTTTCTTT. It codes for CASSRIQGLNTEAFF.

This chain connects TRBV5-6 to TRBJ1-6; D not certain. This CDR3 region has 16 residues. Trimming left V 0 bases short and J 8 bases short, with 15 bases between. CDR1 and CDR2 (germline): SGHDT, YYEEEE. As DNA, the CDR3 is TGTGCCAGCAGCTTGGACGCAGTTACTCGTCATTCACCCCTCCACTTT. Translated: CASSLDAVTRHSPLHF.

The CDR3 spells CASSLTSGGLYNEQFF. The CDR3 DNA is TGTGCCAGCAGCCTCACTAGCGGGGGGCTATACAATGAGCAGTTCTTC. The rearrangement joins TRBV7-2 to TRBJ2-1, with 12 positions matching TRBD2. The CDR3 runs to 16 residues. Germline V lookup: CDR1 SGHTA, CDR2 FQGNSA. V was pared by 5 bases and J by 4 bases, with 6 bases of the junction left unmatched.

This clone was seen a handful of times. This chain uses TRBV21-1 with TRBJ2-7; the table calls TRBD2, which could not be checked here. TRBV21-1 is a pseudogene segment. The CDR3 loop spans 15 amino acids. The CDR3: CASSKMRSGPYEQYF. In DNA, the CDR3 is TGTGCCAGCAGCAAAATGCGGAGCGGCCCATACGAGCAGTACTTC.

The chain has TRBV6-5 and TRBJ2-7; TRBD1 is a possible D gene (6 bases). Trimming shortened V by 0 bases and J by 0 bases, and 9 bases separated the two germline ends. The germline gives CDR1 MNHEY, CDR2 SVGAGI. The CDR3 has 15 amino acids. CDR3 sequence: CASSYSRDTSYEQYF. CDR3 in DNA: TGTGCCAGCAGTTACTCCCGGGACACCTCCTACGAGCAGTACTTC.

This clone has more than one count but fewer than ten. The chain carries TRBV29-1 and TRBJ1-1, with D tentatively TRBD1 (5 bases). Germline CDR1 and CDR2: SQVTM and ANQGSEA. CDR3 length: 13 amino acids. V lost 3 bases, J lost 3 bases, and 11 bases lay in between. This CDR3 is CSVDSGQYTEAFF. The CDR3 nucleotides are TGCAGCGTTGACTCAGGGCAGTACACTGAAGCTTTCTTT. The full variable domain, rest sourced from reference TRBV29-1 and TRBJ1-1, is SAVISQKPSRDICQRGTSLTIQCQVDSQVTMMFWYRQQPGQSLTLIATANQGSEATYESGFVIDKFPISRPNLTFSTLTVSNMSPEDSSIYLCSVDSGQYTEAFFGQGTRLTVV.

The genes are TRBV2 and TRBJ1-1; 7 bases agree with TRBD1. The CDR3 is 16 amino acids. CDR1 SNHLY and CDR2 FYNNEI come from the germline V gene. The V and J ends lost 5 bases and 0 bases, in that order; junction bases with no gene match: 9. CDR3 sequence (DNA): TGTGCCAGCAGTAGCCGGGACAGATCCGTGAACACTGAAGCTTTCTTT. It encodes CASSSRDRSVNTEAFF.

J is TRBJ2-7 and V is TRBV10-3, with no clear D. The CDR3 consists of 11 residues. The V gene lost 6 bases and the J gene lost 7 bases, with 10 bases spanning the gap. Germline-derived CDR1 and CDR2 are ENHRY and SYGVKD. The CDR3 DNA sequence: TGTGCCATCAGCCCCGAGCGAGAGCAGTACTTC. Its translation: CAISPEREQYF.

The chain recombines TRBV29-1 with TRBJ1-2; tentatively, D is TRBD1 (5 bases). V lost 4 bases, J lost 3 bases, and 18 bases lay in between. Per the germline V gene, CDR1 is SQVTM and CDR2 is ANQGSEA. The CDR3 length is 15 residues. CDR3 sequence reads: CSVVRRASNDYGYTF. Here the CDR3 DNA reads TGCAGCGTTGTACGCAGGGCATCTAACGACTATGGCTACACCTTC.

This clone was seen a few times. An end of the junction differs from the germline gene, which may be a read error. The CDR3 DNA follows: TGTGCCAGCAGCTCCGGGACAGGGAATGGAAAACTGTTTTTT. Its protein product is CASSSGTGNGKLFF. The chain has TRBV11-3 and TRBJ1-4, with 9 bases that match TRBD1. The CDR3 is made up of 14 amino acids. The germline V gene encodes CDR1 SGHNT and CDR2 YENEEA. Based on the CDR3 plus reference TRBV11-3 and TRBJ1-4, the full variable domain is EAGVVQSPRYKIIEKKQPVAFWCNPISGHNTLYWYLQNLGQGPELLIRYENEEAVDDSQLPKDRFSAERLKGVDSTLKIQPAELGDSAVYLCASSSGTGNGKLFFGSGTQLSVL.

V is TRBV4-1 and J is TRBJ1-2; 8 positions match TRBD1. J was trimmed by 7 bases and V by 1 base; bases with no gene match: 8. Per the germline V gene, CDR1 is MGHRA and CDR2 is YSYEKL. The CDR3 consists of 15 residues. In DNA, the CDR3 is TGCGCCAGCAGCCAAGGGGGACAGGATCTCCTTGGCTACACCTTC. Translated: CASSQGGQDLLGYTF.

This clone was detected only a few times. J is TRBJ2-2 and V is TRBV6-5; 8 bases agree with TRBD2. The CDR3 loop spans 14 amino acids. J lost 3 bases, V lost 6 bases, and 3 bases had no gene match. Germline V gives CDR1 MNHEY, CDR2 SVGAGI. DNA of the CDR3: TGTGCCAGCAGCCACGGGGGGGACACCGGGGAGCTGTTTTTT. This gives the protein CASSHGGDTGELFF.

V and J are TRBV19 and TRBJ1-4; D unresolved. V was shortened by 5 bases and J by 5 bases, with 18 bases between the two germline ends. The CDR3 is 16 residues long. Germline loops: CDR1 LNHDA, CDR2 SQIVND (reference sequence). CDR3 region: CASSSNGPAFNEKLFF. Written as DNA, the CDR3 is TGTGCCAGTAGTTCTAACGGACCGGCCTTCAATGAAAAACTGTTTTTT. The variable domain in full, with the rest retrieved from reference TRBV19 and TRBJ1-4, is DGGITQSPKYLFRKEGQNVTLSCEQNLNHDAMYWYRQDPGQGLRLIYYSQIVNDFQKGDIAEGYSVSREKKESFPLTVTSAQKNPTAFYLCASSSNGPAFNEKLFFGSGTQLSVL.

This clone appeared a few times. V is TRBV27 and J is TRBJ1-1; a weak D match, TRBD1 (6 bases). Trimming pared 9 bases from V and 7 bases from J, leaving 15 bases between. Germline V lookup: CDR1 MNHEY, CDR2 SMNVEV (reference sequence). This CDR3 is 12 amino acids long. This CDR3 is CARRRGYDEAFF. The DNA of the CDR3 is TGTGCCAGGCGTAGGGGGTACGATGAAGCTTTCTTT.